These 9 T cell receptor beta chains were sequenced from one sample in a study of beta chain features in type 1 diabetes. General study findings and limits: Type 1 diabetes patients had TCRB CDR3s that were shorter (moderately but significantly so) in all four CD4+ subsets.

The whole isolated RNA underwent reverse transcription, so sequencing captured expressed TCRB transcripts. The table came from immunoSEQ multiplex PCR; TCRdb's copy has only in-frame clones and leaves some out. Of more than 300,000 clones in the sample, around 9.6% were seen once. These receptors have no known antigen. Sequencing was done on a sample of central memory CD4+ T cells from blood. These receptors came from a man aged 30 to 45 with type 1 diabetes.

V usage is TRBV4-1 and J usage is TRBJ2-2; D is undetermined. This CDR3 contains 15 residues. V gave up 1 base and J gave up 6 bases, with 12 bases separating them. In germline, CDR1 is MGHRA, CDR2 YSYEKL. CDR3 nucleotides: TGCGCCAGCAGCCAAGGGGTCCAGCAGCCCGGGGAGCTGTTTTTT. Amino acid sequence: CASSQGVQQPGELFF.

This clone has a count of ten or more. The chain is built from TRBV7-2 and TRBJ2-1, with D perhaps matching TRBD1 (5 bases). The germline V gene encodes CDR1 SGHTA and CDR2 FQGNSA. Trimming removed 0 bases at V and 1 base at J, with 7 bases between. This CDR3 comprises 15 residues. The CDR3 sequence is CASSLAQGSYNEQFF. CDR3 nucleotides: TGTGCCAGCAGCTTAGCCCAGGGTTCCTACAATGAGCAGTTCTTC.

The V call is TRBV27, the J call TRBJ2-7, with D unclear. Germline CDR1 MNHEY, CDR2 SMNVEV (reference sequence). Trimming pared 5 bases from V and 4 bases from J, leaving 18 bases between. The CDR3 totals 15 residues. The DNA for the CDR3 is TGTGCCAGCAGTCAGGACCCCAGTGGGTGGTACGAGCAGTACTTC. Translation: CASSQDPSGWYEQYF.

V gene TRBV11-2 combines with J gene TRBJ2-1, with 7 positions matching TRBD1. Germline CDR1 reads SGHAT; CDR2 reads FQNNGV. The trim removed 5 bases at V and 6 bases at J, leaving 13 bases unmatched. This CDR3 has 16 residues. CDR3 sequence reads: CASSTYRSGGPNEQFF. In nucleotides, the CDR3 is TGTGCCAGCAGCACATACAGGTCAGGGGGTCCCAATGAGCAGTTCTTC.

The chain joins TRBV7-2 to TRBJ1-1; 10 nucleotides align to TRBD1. V dropped 2 bases and J dropped 4; count of bases not matched to a gene: 10. This CDR3 is built from 17 residues. Germline CDR1 is SGHTA and CDR2 is FQGNSA. The CDR3 DNA sequence: TGTGCCAGCAGCTTACCAAGCGGGACAGGGGCAGGCACTGAAGCTTTCTTT. Its protein is CASSLPSGTGAGTEAFF.

The chain uses TRBV11-2 and TRBJ2-6, with no clear D. Between the trimmed V and J ends, which lost 5 bases and 4 bases, there was a span of 18 bases. In germline, CDR1 is SGHAT, CDR2 FQNNGV. The CDR3 length is 17 residues. The CDR3 here is CASSPRRGRVGANVLTF. The CDR3 region has the DNA TGTGCCAGCAGCCCCCGGCGAGGAAGGGTGGGGGCCAACGTCCTGACTTTC. The full variable domain, its missing parts supplied by reference TRBV11-2 and TRBJ2-6, is EAGVAQSPRYKIIEKRQSVAFWCNPISGHATLYWYQQILGQGPKLLIQFQNNGVVDDSQLPKDRFSAERLKGVDSTLKIQPAKLEDSAVYLCASSPRRGRVGANVLTFGAGSRLTVL.

This clone was picked up a small number of times. This chain joins TRBV11-1 and TRBJ2-7; D may be TRBD1 or TRBD2 (5 bases each). Germline V gene sequence: CDR1 SGHAT, CDR2 FQDESV (reference sequence). This CDR3 contains 17 residues. The ends were cut back, 4 bases at V and 2 bases at J, with 21 bases in the middle. The DNA of the CDR3 is TGTGCCAGCAGCTCGACGACGTGGGGGTTGTTCACCTACGAGCAGTACTTC. Protein: CASSSTTWGLFTYEQYF.

The chain couples TRBV30 to TRBJ1-1; D not resolved. The germline gives CDR1 GTSNPN, CDR2 SVGIG (reference sequence). The CDR3 contains 13 residues. Here the CDR3 DNA reads TGTGTATGTCAAGGGCACTCAAACACTGAAGCTTTCTTT. Translation gives CVCQGHSNTEAFF.

This clone came up a few times. The J gene is TRBJ1-1, the V gene TRBV29-1; D possibly corresponds to TRBD1 (6 bases). This CDR3 comprises 12 residues. Trimming shortened V by 6 bases and J by 4 bases, and 12 bases separated the two germline ends. Germline CDR1 is SQVTM and CDR2 is ANQGSEA. CDR3 sequence: CSVSRGATEAFF. CDR3 sequence (DNA): TGCAGCGTAAGTAGGGGGGCCACTGAAGCTTTCTTT.